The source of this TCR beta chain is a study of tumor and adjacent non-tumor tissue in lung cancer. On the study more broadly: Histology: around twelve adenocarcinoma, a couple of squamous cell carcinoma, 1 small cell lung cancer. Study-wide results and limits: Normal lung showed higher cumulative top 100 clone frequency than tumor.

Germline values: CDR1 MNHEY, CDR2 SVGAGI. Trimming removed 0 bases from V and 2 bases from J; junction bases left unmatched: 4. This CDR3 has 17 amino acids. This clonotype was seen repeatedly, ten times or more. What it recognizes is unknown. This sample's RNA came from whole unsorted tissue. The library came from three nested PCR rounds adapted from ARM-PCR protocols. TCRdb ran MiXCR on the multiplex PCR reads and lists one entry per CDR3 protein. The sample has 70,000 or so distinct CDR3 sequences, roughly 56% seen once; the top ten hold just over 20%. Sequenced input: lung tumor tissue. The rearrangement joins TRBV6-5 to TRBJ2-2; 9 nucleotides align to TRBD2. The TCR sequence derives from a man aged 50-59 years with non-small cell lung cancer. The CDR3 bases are TGTGCCAGCAGTTACTCAGCGGGGGGTCTAAACACCGGGGAGCTGTTTTTT. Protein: CASSYSAGGLNTGELFF.